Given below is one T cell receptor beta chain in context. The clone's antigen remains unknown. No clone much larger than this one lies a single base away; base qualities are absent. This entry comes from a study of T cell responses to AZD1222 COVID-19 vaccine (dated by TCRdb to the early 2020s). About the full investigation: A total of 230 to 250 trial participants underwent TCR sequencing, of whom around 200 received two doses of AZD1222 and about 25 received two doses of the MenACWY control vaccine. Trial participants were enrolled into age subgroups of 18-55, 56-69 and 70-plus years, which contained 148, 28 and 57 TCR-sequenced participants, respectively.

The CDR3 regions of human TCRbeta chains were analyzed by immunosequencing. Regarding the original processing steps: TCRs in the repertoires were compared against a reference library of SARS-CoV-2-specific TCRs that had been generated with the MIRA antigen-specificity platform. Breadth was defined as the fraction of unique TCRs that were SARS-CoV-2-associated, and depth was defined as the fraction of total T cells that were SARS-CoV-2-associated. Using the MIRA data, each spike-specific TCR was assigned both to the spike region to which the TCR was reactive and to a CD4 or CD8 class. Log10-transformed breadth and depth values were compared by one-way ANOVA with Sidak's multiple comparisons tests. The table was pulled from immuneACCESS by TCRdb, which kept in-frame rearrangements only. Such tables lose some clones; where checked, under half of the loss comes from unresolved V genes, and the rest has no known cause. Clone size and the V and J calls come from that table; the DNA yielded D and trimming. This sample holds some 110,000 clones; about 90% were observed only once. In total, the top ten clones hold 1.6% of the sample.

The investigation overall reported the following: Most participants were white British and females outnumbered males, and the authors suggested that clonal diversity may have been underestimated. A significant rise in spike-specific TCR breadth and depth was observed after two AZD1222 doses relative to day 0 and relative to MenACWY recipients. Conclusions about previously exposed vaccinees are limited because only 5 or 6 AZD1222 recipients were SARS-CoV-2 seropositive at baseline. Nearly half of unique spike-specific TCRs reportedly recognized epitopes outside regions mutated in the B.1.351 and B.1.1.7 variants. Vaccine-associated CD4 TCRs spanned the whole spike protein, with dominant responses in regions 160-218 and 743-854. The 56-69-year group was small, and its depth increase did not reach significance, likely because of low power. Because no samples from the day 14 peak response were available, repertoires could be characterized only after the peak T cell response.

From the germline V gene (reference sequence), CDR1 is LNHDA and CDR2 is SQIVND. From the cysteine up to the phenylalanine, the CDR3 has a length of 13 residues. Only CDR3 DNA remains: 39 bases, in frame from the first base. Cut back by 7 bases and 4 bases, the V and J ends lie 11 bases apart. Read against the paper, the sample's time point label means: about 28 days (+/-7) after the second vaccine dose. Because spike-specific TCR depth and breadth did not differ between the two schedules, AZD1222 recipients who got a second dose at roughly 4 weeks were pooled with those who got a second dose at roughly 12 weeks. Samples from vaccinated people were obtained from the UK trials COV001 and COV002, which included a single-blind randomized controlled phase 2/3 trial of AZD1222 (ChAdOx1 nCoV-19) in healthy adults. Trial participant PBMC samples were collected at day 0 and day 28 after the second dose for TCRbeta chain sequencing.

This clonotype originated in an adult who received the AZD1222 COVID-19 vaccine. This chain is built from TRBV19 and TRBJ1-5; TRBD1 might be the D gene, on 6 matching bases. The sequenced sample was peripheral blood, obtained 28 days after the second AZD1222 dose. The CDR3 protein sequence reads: CASTTGQNQPQHF. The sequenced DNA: TGTGCCAGTACCACTGGACAGAATCAGCCCCAGCATTTT. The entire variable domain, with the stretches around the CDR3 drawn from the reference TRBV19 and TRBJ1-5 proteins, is DGGITQSPKYLFRKEGQNVTLSCEQNLNHDAMYWYRQDPGQGLRLIYYSQIVNDFQKGDIAEGYSVSREKKESFPLTVTSAQKNPTAFYLCASTTGQNQPQHFGDGTRLSIL.